This is a list of T cell receptor beta chains from one sample in a study of blood T cell repertoires in COVID-19. TCRdb keeps only in-frame clones here, not all; method: immunoSEQ multiplex PCR. The repertoire consists of more than 95,000 clones, with 81% occurring once and the leading ten covering under 40%. Sequenced material: peripheral blood. The receptors come from an elderly man with acute or convalescent COVID-19. The conserved cysteine and the conserved F or W are not part of the CDR3 here. D genes are given only for firm matches.

TRBD2	TRBV4-1	TRBJ2-1	ASSQLEREWQF
-	TRBV7-3	TRBJ1-1	ASSLSGSPEAF
TRBD1	TRBV7-2	TRBJ1-1	ASSLTGGTEAF
TRBD1	TRBV30	TRBJ1-5	AWSGQGGWSNQPQH
-	TRBV18	TRBJ1-4	ASSPQGEKLF
TRBD2	TRBV27	TRBJ2-1	ASSLSVGSGKRSYNEQF
-	TRBV28	TRBJ2-2	ASSSRELF
TRBD2	TRBV5-1	TRBJ2-1	ASSWGGGNEQF
TRBD2	TRBV5-5	TRBJ2-1	ASSEGLAVSYNEQF
TRBD1	TRBV5-6	TRBJ2-3	ASSSLGQGAFTDTQY
-	TRBV28	TRBJ1-2	ASSLSLGGLRSYT
-	TRBV28	TRBJ1-1	ASSLWEAPRVGEAF
-	TRBV2	TRBJ1-2	ASSVQPRYGYT
-	TRBV7-3	TRBJ1-1	ASSLPPGAAF
TRBD1	TRBV10-1	TRBJ2-1	ASSMPGQGGNEQF
-	TRBV5-4	TRBJ2-2	ASNGIANTGELF
-	TRBV27	TRBJ2-1	ASSRGRAAGSYNEQF
TRBD2	TRBV3-1/TRBV3-2	TRBJ2-7	ASSQAWTGGGEQY
-	TRBV5-1	TRBJ2-3	ASSLVGGDTQY
TRBD1	TRBV5-1	TRBJ2-1	ASSLVAGQGANEQF
-	TRBV11-1	TRBJ2-7	ASSLARRGEQY
-	TRBV19	TRBJ1-5	ASNREGSVQH
-	TRBV7-2	TRBJ2-5	ASSLLTEETQY
TRBD1	TRBV29-1	TRBJ2-3	SVEEGTGLDTQY
TRBD1	TRBV10-2	TRBJ2-7	ASSIRQGRSYEQY
-	TRBV18	TRBJ1-1	ASSPFLQGRNTEAF
-	TRBV7-9	TRBJ1-1	ASSLRGSNTEAF
TRBD2	TRBV14	TRBJ2-3	ASSPYWTSGSTDTQY
-	TRBV6-4	TRBJ2-2	ASSLDGAGELF